The clone carrying this T cell receptor beta chain was observed many times. This record belongs to a study of T cells in Graves' hyperthyroidism and ophthalmopathy. Whole-study context: Blood from the periphery was taken at initial diagnosis, before any treatment.

The ends were cut back, 6 bases at V and 0 bases at J, with 15 bases in the middle. CDR3 length equals 17 residues. The V gene's germline CDR1 is MDHEN and CDR2 SYDVKM. Regions amplified from RNA transcripts were the TCR beta CDR3 regions. HTBI primers were employed in a first-round RT-PCR of the TCR CDR3. Each CDR3 protein gets one entry after TCRdb re-called the multiplex PCR reads with MiXCR. This table holds 350,000 or so distinct CDR3 sequences, about 18% found once. This receptor was obtained from a woman in her twenties or thirties with Graves' hyperthyroidism that later progressed to Graves' ophthalmopathy. Sequenced input: blood. V is TRBV28 and J is TRBJ1-6; D is unclear. CDR3 residues: CASSLRPLSSYNSPLHF. CDR3 nucleotide sequence: TGTGCCAGCAGCTTACGACCGTTAAGCTCCTATAATTCACCCCTCCACTTT.